These T cell receptor beta chains were read from a single sample in a study of control samples from healthy donors and cancer patients. Measured with immunoSEQ multiplex PCR; TCRdb has only the in-frame clones, and not every one. The table shows tens of thousands of clones, with about 88% occurring only once. Sequenced input: blood. Receptors originate from a woman aged 45 to 65 in good health. The CDR3 runs from the conserved cysteine through the conserved F or W. The D gene is left open where the match is weak. The size entry is marked missing in some rows and otherwise reads once, few, many or a size class.

V	D	J	size	DNA	CDR3
TRBV27	NA	TRBJ1-2	once	TGTGCCAGCAGTTTAAAAGGGAACCCCTATGGCTACACCTTC	CASSLKGNPYGYTF
TRBV20-1	NA	TRBJ2-3	NA	TGCAGTGGTAGAGGCGGAGATACGCAGTATTTT	CSGRGGDTQYF
TRBV6-4	NA	TRBJ2-1	NA	TGTGCCAGCAGTGACTCCGGATATGTGCAGTTCTTC	CASSDSGYVQFF
TRBV6-5	NA	TRBJ2-2	once	TGTGCCAGCAGTTTAGTGAACACCGGGGAGCTGTTTTTT	CASSLVNTGELFF
TRBV4-1	TRBD1	TRBJ2-2	NA	TGCGCCAGCAGCCGGGATAGGGGACAGGCTGGGACCGGGGAGCTGTTTTTT	CASSRDRGQAGTGELFF
TRBV2	NA	TRBJ1-2	NA	TGTGCCAGCAGTGACTGGGCAGCTATGGGCGGCTACACCTTC	CASSDWAAMGGYTF
TRBV24-1	TRBD2	TRBJ2-3	NA	TGTGCCACCAGTGAAGGAGCGGGGGGGCTTGGAGATACGCAGTATTTT	CATSEGAGGLGDTQYF
TRBV18	NA	TRBJ2-7	few	TGTGCCAGCTCACCACGAAACGATTGGGTTAGCGCCCACGAGCAGTACTTC	CASSPRNDWVSAHEQYF
TRBV7-2	TRBD2	TRBJ2-1	NA	TGTGCCAGCAGCTGGACTAGCGGGGGGGCTTATAATGAGCAGTTCTTC	CASSWTSGGAYNEQFF
TRBV10-3	NA	TRBJ1-5	NA	TGTGCCACCTCGCCAGGGCGAGAGCCCCAGCATTTT	CATSPGREPQHF
TRBV2	TRBD1	TRBJ1-6	NA	TGTGCCAGCAGTGAAGCGCGGGGACAGTCTAGACCCCTCCACTTT	CASSEARGQSRPLHF
TRBV5-1	NA	TRBJ1-1	NA	TGCGCCAGCAGCTTTAGGGGAAACACTGAAGCTTTCTTT	CASSFRGNTEAFF
TRBV10-3	NA	TRBJ1-6	few	TGTGCCATCAGTGAGGAGGGGCACGACTCCTATAATTCACCCCTCCACTTT	CAISEEGHDSYNSPLHF
TRBV2	TRBD1	TRBJ1-2	NA	TGTGCCAGCAGTACCCAGACAGGGGATGGCTACACCTTC	CASSTQTGDGYTF
TRBV3-1/TRBV3-2	NA	TRBJ1-2	NA	TGTGCCAGCAGTCTGACCCGCGGGGGAGGTGGCTACACCTTC	CASSLTRGGGGYTF
TRBV12-5	NA	TRBJ1-2	few	TGTGCTAGTGGACACAGGTCCTATGGCTACACCTTC	CASGHRSYGYTF
TRBV2	TRBD1	TRBJ1-6	NA	TGTGCCAGCAGGAAAACAGGGGACCATAATTCACCCCTCCACTTT	CASRKTGDHNSPLHF